A single sample is the source of the 28 T cell receptor beta chains below, sequenced in a study of identical twins. TCRdb passed the 5' RACE reads through MiXCR, listing each CDR3 protein once. The sample includes fewer than 500,000 distinct CDR3 sequences, roughly 24% seen only once; the top ten take about 2.7%. These sequences were also reported in another study, on T cells expressing NK-cell markers.

Sample: CD4+ T cells sorted from blood. Receptor source: a young woman in good health.

The genes are TRBV20-1 and TRBJ2-2; TRBD2 matches 8 bases. The CDR3 runs 15 residues. The junction had 6 bases not matched to a gene; V was cut back by 4 bases and J by 2 bases. The germline CDR1 and CDR2 sequences are DFQATT and SNEGSKA (reference sequence). The CDR3 loop is CSAKIAGTNTGELFF. The CDR3 coding sequence is TGCAGTGCTAAGATAGCGGGGACAAACACCGGGGAGCTGTTTTTT.

This clonotype was observed a few times. This chain uses TRBV7-3 with TRBJ2-7; 7 bases line up with TRBD1. Germline V gives CDR1 SGHTA, CDR2 FQGTGA. The J segment lost 3 bases and the V segment lost 5 bases, leaving 7 bases of the junction unmatched. The CDR3 consists of 14 residues. CDR3 sequence reads: CASSENRGSYEQYF. CDR3 sequence (DNA): TGTGCCAGCAGCGAAAACAGGGGAAGCTACGAGCAGTACTTC.

The chain joins TRBV5-1 to TRBJ2-3; a possible D gene is TRBD2 (6 bases). The V gene's germline CDR1 is SGHRS and CDR2 YFSETQ. The CDR3 runs to 14 residues. Trimming stripped 3 bases from V and 5 bases from J, with 13 bases between. In DNA, the CDR3 is TGCGCCAGCAGCTACCGGGACTTTGGAGATACGCAGTATTTT. This encodes CASSYRDFGDTQYF.

This clonotype has a single count. In DNA form, the CDR3 reads TGTGCCAGCAGTGCTAGCGGGGCGTCAGGGGATACGCAGTATTTT. This gives the protein CASSASGASGDTQYF. The chain combines TRBV12-3 or TRBV12-4 with TRBJ2-3; 9 positions agree with TRBD2. This CDR3 comprises 15 residues. The ends lost 5 bases at V and 6 bases at J; junction bases unmatched: 9.

V and J are TRBV5-1 and TRBJ1-2; tentatively, D is TRBD1 (6 bases). This CDR3 comprises 12 residues. The V gene lost 3 bases and the J gene lost 10 bases, with 13 bases spanning the gap. The germline gives CDR1 SGHRS, CDR2 YFSETQ. CDR3 nucleotides: TGCGCCAGCAGCTCCTTCGGACAGTACTACACCTTC. It specifies CASSSFGQYYTF.

This clonotype came up a few times. V and J are TRBV20-1 and TRBJ2-3; D uncertain. Germline loops: CDR1 DFQATT, CDR2 SNEGSKA (reference sequence). The V and J ends lost 4 bases and 4 bases respectively, with 9 bases between them. The CDR3 is 12 residues long. CDR3 coding DNA: TGCAGTGCTAACTTAAACTCAGATACGCAGTATTTT. It translates to CSANLNSDTQYF.

The rearrangement uses TRBV9 and TRBJ1-6, with 9 bases matching TRBD1. V was clipped by 4 bases and J by 8 bases; unmatched bases: 4. The CDR3 sequence is 14 residues long. From germline, CDR1 is SGDLS and CDR2 YYNGEE. CDR3: CASSSGTGYSPLHF. CDR3 coding DNA: TGTGCCAGCAGCTCCGGGACAGGGTATTCACCCCTCCACTTT.

In its sample, this clonotype was seen a few times. The chain recombines TRBV7-3 with TRBJ2-7; D not certain. Germline loops: CDR1 SGHTA, CDR2 FQGTGA. This CDR3 is built from 13 residues. Trimming removed 5 bases from V and 0 bases from J, with 8 bases in between. CDR3 sequence (DNA): TGTGCCAGCAGCACCGGGTCCTCCTACGAGCAGTACTTC. Amino acid sequence: CASSTGSSYEQYF.

This clonotype came up a few times. V is TRBV5-1 and J is TRBJ2-1; TRBD2 aligns across 12 bases. From germline, CDR1 is SGHRS and CDR2 YFSETQ. J gave up 11 bases and V 0 bases, and 15 bases lay outside the gene matches. The CDR3 is made up of 18 amino acids. The CDR3 DNA follows: TGCGCCAGCAGCTTGGGACTAGCGGGGGCTCCACTACAATCGAAGCAGTTCTTC. The encoded protein is CASSLGLAGAPLQSKQFF. The full variable domain, completed using reference TRBV5-1 and TRBJ2-1, is KAGVTQTPRYLIKTRGQQVTLSCSPISGHRSVSWYQQTPGQGLQFLFEYFSETQRNKGNFPGRFSGRQFSNSRSEMNVSTLELGDSALYLCASSLGLAGAPLQSKQFFGPGTRLTVL.

Concerning this clonotype: One junction end disagrees with the germline gene, perhaps due to a read error. The chain is built from TRBV11-2 and TRBJ2-3; 7 bases agree with TRBD2. This CDR3 contains 15 residues. The V gene's germline CDR1 is SGHAT and CDR2 FQNNGV. The CDR3 nucleotides read TGTGTCAGCAGCTTAGAACCCGGACTAGATTCGGCGCAGTATTTT. Residues: CVSSLEPGLDSAQYF.

The chain is built from TRBV5-1 and TRBJ2-3; perhaps TRBD2 as D (6 bases). The V gene's germline CDR1 is SGHRS and CDR2 YFSETQ. CDR3 length: 16 amino acids. V lost 6 bases and J 0 bases, leaving 17 bases between the germline ends. As DNA, the CDR3 is TGCGCCAGCACCGCGGCGGAGGGAGCAAGCACAGATACGCAGTATTTT. Amino acid sequence: CASTAAEGASTDTQYF.

The chain recombines TRBV12-3 or TRBV12-4 with TRBJ2-3; 7 nucleotides align to TRBD2. This CDR3 has 16 amino acids. J was trimmed by 2 bases and V by 2 bases; bases with no gene match: 7. This CDR3 reads CASSLNSGASTDTQYF. CDR3 in DNA: TGTGCCAGCAGTTTAAACAGCGGGGCCTCCACAGATACGCAGTATTTT.

J is TRBJ1-1 and V is TRBV7-9; D is unclear. Germline CDR1 reads SEHNR; CDR2 reads FQNEAQ (reference sequence). CDR3 length equals 13 residues. The germline V and J ends were trimmed by 4 bases and 0 bases, with 6 bases remaining between them. The CDR3 nucleotides read TGTGCCAGCAGCTCGCGACTGAACACTGAAGCTTTCTTT. Translated: CASSSRLNTEAFF.

The rearrangement joins TRBV4-3 to TRBJ1-1; no firm D call. In germline, CDR1 is LGHNA, CDR2 YSLEER. This CDR3 has 14 residues. The ends were cut back, 0 bases at V and 0 bases at J, with 5 bases in the middle. The CDR3 region is CASSQDSMNTEAFF. CDR3 sequence (DNA): TGCGCCAGCAGCCAAGACAGCATGAACACTGAAGCTTTCTTT.

This chain uses TRBV4-2 with TRBJ2-5, with TRBD1 matching over 10 bases. Trimming at V came to 5 bases and at J to 5 bases, leaving 11 bases not matched to a gene. The germline V gene has CDR1 LGHNA and CDR2 YNFKEQ. The length of the CDR3 is 16 residues. DNA for the CDR3: TGTGCCAGCAGCTGGGGAGACAGGGGGCGCGAGGAGACCCAGTACTTC. This sequence encodes CASSWGDRGREETQYF.

The sample holds a few counts of this clonotype. The chain is built from TRBV18 and TRBJ1-2; weak D call: TRBD1 (5 bases). Trimming removed 6 bases from V and 8 bases from J, with 19 bases in between. CDR1 KGHSH and CDR2 LQKENI come from the germline V gene. The CDR3 loop spans 14 amino acids. CDR3 in amino acids: CASSPGTSKGGYTF. In DNA form, the CDR3 reads TGTGCCAGCTCCCCGGGGACTAGTAAAGGCGGCTACACCTTC.

The rearrangement joins TRBV20-1 to TRBJ1-1; D gene ambiguous. This CDR3 is built from 12 residues. Germline CDR1 reads DFQATT; CDR2 reads SNEGSKA (reference sequence). Deletions cut 2 bases from V and 4 bases from J, with 8 bases between. The CDR3 coding sequence is TGCAGTGCTAGAACTCCCGTCACTGAAGCTTTCTTT. It is translated as CSARTPVTEAFF.

This clonotype has just a few counts. This chain uses TRBV30 with TRBJ2-7; D is unresolved. V dropped 0 bases and J dropped 0 bases, with 3 bases sitting between them. CDR1 GTSNPN and CDR2 SVGIG come from the germline V gene (reference sequence). This CDR3 comprises 12 residues. CDR3 region: CAWSVVSYEQYF. The CDR3 DNA reads as TGTGCCTGGAGTGTAGTCTCCTACGAGCAGTACTTC. Together with reference TRBV30 and TRBJ2-7, the CDR3 gives the full variable domain: SQTIHQWPATLVQPVGSPLSLECTVEGTSNPNLYWYRQAAGRGLQLLFYSVGIGQISSEVPQNLSASRPQDRQFILSSKKLLLSDSGFYLCAWSVVSYEQYFGPGTRLTVT.

This clonotype was seen a handful of times. The chain links TRBV5-1 to TRBJ2-3; no reliable D call. Germline V gives CDR1 SGHRS, CDR2 YFSETQ. V lost 4 bases, J lost 6 bases, and 12 bases lay in between. The CDR3 has 13 amino acids. CDR3 bases: TGCGCCAGCAGCAAGGACGTTAAGGATACGCAGTATTTT. Translating gives CASSKDVKDTQYF. Based on the CDR3 plus reference TRBV5-1 and TRBJ2-3, the full variable domain is KAGVTQTPRYLIKTRGQQVTLSCSPISGHRSVSWYQQTPGQGLQFLFEYFSETQRNKGNFPGRFSGRQFSNSRSEMNVSTLELGDSALYLCASSKDVKDTQYFGPGTRLTVL.

The table lists this clonotype with many counts. V gene TRBV20-1 combines with J gene TRBJ1-6; D gene ambiguous. CDR1 and CDR2 from the germline V gene are DFQATT and SNEGSKA (reference sequence). The V and J ends lost 0 bases and 5 bases respectively, with 17 bases between them. This CDR3 contains 17 residues. CDR3 DNA: TGCAGTGCTAGAGATTCGCGAATATCGATAAATAATTCACCCCTCCACTTT. Protein: CSARDSRISINNSPLHF.

In its sample, this clonotype was seen a few times. The chain is built from TRBV6-5 and TRBJ1-6; no firm D call. In germline, CDR1 is MNHEY, CDR2 SVGAGI. This CDR3 region has 13 residues. The ends were cut back, 1 base at V and 5 bases at J, with 3 bases in the middle. The CDR3 DNA reads as TGTGCCAGCAGTTACTTGAATAATTCACCCCTCCACTTT. Its translation is CASSYLNNSPLHF.

The V call is TRBV20-1, the J call TRBJ2-7; TRBD2 might be the D (6 bases). Germline V CDR1 and CDR2: DFQATT, SNEGSKA (reference sequence). V lost 4 bases to trimming and J lost 4 bases, with 14 bases between them. CDR3 length: 13 amino acids. DNA of the CDR3: TGCAGTGCTAAGGGGCGGGGAAATTACGAGCAGTACTTC. Translation gives CSAKGRGNYEQYF.

The chain links TRBV6-1 to TRBJ1-4, with D tentatively TRBD1 (5 bases). This CDR3 has 14 residues. Germline values: CDR1 MNHNS, CDR2 SASEGT. V lost 6 bases and J lost 3, with 11 bases in between. This chain's CDR3 is CASRPGQANEKLFF. CDR3 bases: TGTGCCAGCAGACCCGGACAAGCTAATGAAAAACTGTTTTTT.

Written as DNA, the CDR3 is TGTGCCAGCAGTATAGGGGGGCGAGAGACCCAGTACTTC. Translated: CASSIGGRETQYF. The chain uses TRBV12-3 or TRBV12-4 and TRBJ2-5; D may be TRBD1 or TRBD2 (6 bases each). V was clipped by 5 bases and J by 4 bases, with 11 bases between them. The CDR3 consists of 13 residues.

This clonotype was observed a handful of times. This rearrangement joins TRBV20-1 to TRBJ2-7; no definite D call. Trimming pared 8 bases from V and 2 bases from J, leaving 16 bases between. CDR1 is DFQATT and CDR2 is SNEGSKA in the germline V gene (reference sequence). CDR3 length: 13 residues. The CDR3 DNA is TGCAGTCCTTTAGTGAGACCCACCTACGAGCAGTACTTC. Amino acids: CSPLVRPTYEQYF.

This chain uses TRBV5-1 with TRBJ2-3, with D possibly matching TRBD1 (5 bases). The germline V gene encodes CDR1 SGHRS and CDR2 YFSETQ. This CDR3 is 15 amino acids long. V was trimmed by 1 base and J by 6 bases, leaving 15 bases between them. CDR3: CASSLLGIRVDTQYF. CDR3 nucleotide sequence: TGCGCCAGCAGCTTGCTGGGGATCAGGGTCGATACGCAGTATTTT.

This clonotype was counted only a few times. The rearrangement uses TRBV10-3 and TRBJ2-5; tentatively, D is TRBD2 (7 bases). V was shortened by 8 bases and J by 2 bases, with 18 bases between the two germline ends. CDR3 size: 15 residues. The germline CDR1 and CDR2 sequences are ENHRY and SYGVKD. The CDR3 DNA is TGTGCCATCGGCCCGGGACTAACAGGGCAAGAGACCCAGTACTTC. Amino acids: CAIGPGLTGQETQYF.

The V and J genes are TRBV15 and TRBJ2-1; unclear D gene. The V end lost 0 bases, the J end lost 3 bases, and 12 bases lay between the germline ends. The CDR3 spans 16 residues. CDR1 and CDR2 from the germline V gene are LNHNV and YYDKDF (reference sequence). The CDR3: CATSREQLLGYNEQFF. The CDR3 DNA reads as TGTGCCACCAGCAGAGAACAGCTCCTTGGCTACAATGAGCAGTTCTTC.